This T cell receptor beta chain was sequenced during a study of Ad26.COV2.S vaccination and SARS-CoV-2 variants. Assay: immunoSEQ multiplex PCR; the TCRdb copy retains only in-frame clones and omits some. The table lists about 350,000 clones, roughly 81% of them singletons. Treatment meaning: roughly 18 received Ad26.COV2.S at low or high dose, single or two shots; 5 received placebo; per-sample allocation not given. On day 63 after the first injection, vaccine and placebo recipients gave samples. Trimming pared 3 bases from V and 0 bases from J, leaving 8 bases between. The germline V gene has CDR1 PRHDT and CDR2 FYEKMQ (reference sequence). CDR3 length: 15 amino acids.

The sample in question was peripheral blood, obtained in a trial of Ad26.COV2.S vaccine versus placebo. The V and J genes are TRBV13 and TRBJ1-4; D remains unclear. The receptor comes from a person aged 18-65 years who received the Ad26.COV2.S COVID-19 vaccine or a placebo. This CDR3 is CASSFYSTTNEKLFF. CDR3 sequence (DNA): TGTGCCAGCAGCTTCTACAGTACAACTAATGAAAAACTGTTTTTT.